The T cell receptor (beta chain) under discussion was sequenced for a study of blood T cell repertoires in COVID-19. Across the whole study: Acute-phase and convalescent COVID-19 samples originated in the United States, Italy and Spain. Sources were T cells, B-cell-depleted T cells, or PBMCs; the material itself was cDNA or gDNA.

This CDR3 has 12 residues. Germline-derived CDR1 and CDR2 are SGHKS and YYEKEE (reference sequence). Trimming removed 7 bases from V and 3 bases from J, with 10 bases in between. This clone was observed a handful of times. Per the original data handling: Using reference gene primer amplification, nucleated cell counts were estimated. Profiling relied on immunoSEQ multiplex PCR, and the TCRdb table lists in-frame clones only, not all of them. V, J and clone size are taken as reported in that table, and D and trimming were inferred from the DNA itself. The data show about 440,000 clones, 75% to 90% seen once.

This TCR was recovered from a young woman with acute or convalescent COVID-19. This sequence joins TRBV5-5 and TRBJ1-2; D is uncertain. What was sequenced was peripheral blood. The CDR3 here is CASGGSYYGYTF. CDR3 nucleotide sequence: TGTGCCAGCGGCGGGAGTTACTATGGCTACACCTTC.